This TCR beta chain emerged from a study of cytomegalovirus exposure and HLA in healthy donors (TCRdb year 2017). A note on the overall study: An earlier analysis of around 600 of the donors reported 250 to 300 Gb of sequence data and 117 million unique TCR beta sequences from about 180 million T cells. An early release covering roughly 640 HLA-typed donors comprised 300 to 350 gigabases of sequencing data and roughly 86 million unique TCR sequences. Of the 398 genotyped donors, 75% to 85% were placed in the genetic ancestry cluster associated with self-reported Caucasian donors. The study aimed to test whether cataloging public T cell receptors could reveal signatures of past pathogen exposure. The T cell repertoires of about 700 subjects were profiled by immunosequencing and related to cytomegalovirus serostatus. A separate validation cohort of 100 to 150 different subjects was used in addition to the approximately 640-subject first cohort. To predict cytomegalovirus infection status, the study brought together high-throughput TCR immunosequencing, statistical association of individual TCRs with disease status, and machine learning. A later analysis re-analyzed previously published TCR beta repertoires from about 730 donors and added high-resolution HLA genotyping to study TCR occurrence patterns. The later analysis used no new phenotypic data to find candidate immune exposures, relying instead on TCR beta sequences and their occurrence across donors. An earlier analysis of 587 of the donors used high-throughput TCR beta sequencing to judge whether each TCR beta V gene segment behaved as functional or pseudogenic. Donor age, sex, ethnicity and CMV serostatus were compiled together with the repertoire data. A later genetic analysis took genome-wide SNP genotypes for about 55% of the 666 donors and used that subset as a discovery cohort. Every repertoire in the discovery cohort had been generated on one and the same sequencing platform. Both class I and class II loci were covered by HLA typing, at four-digit resolution. The number of donors typed differed by locus, with roughly 620-630 for A, B, C, DRB1 and DQB1, around 560 for DQA1, some 570 for DPA1, and under 490 for DPB1. Four or five DR-DQ haplotypes were handled as single units for association and clustering because linkage in the cohort was strong. On average, around 230,000 unique TCR beta nucleotide sequences were sequenced per donor among 350 to 400 genotyped donors of the cohort, with about 17% of those sequences being non-productive. Overall results and qualifications from the work: A few of the identified cytomegalovirus-associated TCR beta chains were confirmed in vitro to be specific for cytomegalovirus antigens. In a later analysis, the rate of TCR association differed among HLA loci, with DRB1 alleles having the most associated TCRs and HLA-C alleles having the fewest. Because counts were too low, about 18 rarely observed V segments, including chromosome 9 orphons, were excluded from the earlier analysis of under 650 of the donors. The study listed 150 to 200 TCR beta chains as associated with cytomegalovirus. Because HLA typing was missing for some donors at each locus, association tests included only the typed subset. CMV serostatus was the only immune exposure information available for the cohort. A later analysis reported that several top co-occurrence clusters appeared linked to parvovirus B19, influenza, CMV and Epstein-Barr virus. Only TCR beta chains were sequenced in this cohort, and the absence of alpha or paired-chain data limited detectable features. In a later analysis, some 18,000 TCR beta sequences were associated with specific HLA alleles at a false discovery rate of 0.05. Linkage disequilibrium might explain the correlated functional status among segregating V segments, but an unknown experimental factor could not be excluded. Cytomegalovirus status was reported to be diagnosed by the classifier with high specificity and sensitivity in both the original and validation cohorts. A further reported finding was that TCR beta sequences accurately predicted the HLA-A and HLA-B alleles for most subjects in the first cohort. Strong co-occurrence of HLA alleles, especially DR and DQ, made assigning TCR associations to individual alleles difficult. A later genetic analysis reported fewer N-insertions in productive TCRs among donors in an Asian-associated ancestry cluster than the approximately 700-donor mean. In a later analysis, most CMV-associated TCR beta chains were found to appear HLA-restricted, with HLA associations seemingly driven largely by CMV exposure. The authors suggested that the approach could potentially be generalized to other disease states and immunological phenotypes. Compared with equally common non-associated chains, HLA-associated TCR beta chains in a later analysis were more clonally expanded and had lower generation probabilities. Most TCR sequences were observed very rarely across donors, whereas some public TCRs were present in many individuals. A cluster of highly shared sequence variants was judged likely to be a technical artifact of the sequencing pipeline. Sequencing depth was assumed to be roughly uniform across donors in the presence/absence analyses, though that assumption may not hold. Because the 87-base-pair reads could not distinguish some IMGT-functional V segments, including TRBV6-2 and TRBV6-3, those segments were excluded. A later genetic analysis associated a missense DCLRE1C variant with V-gene and J-gene trimming of TCR beta chains, and an independent cohort replicated the association. In an earlier analysis of some 540 of the donors, most TCR beta V segments appeared in productive rearrangements about 87% or about 30% of the time, broadly matching IMGT annotations.

V is cut by 3 bases and J by 0 bases, and the space between the germline ends is 6 bases. Looking up the germline V gene (reference sequence) yields CDR1 MNHEY and CDR2 SMNVEV. The cysteine opens and the phenylalanine closes a CDR3 of 14 amino acids. Kept here is only the CDR3 DNA, which spans 42 bases and is read in frame from base 1. Library preparation used the immunoSEQ multiplex PCR assay. For the multiplex PCR, a mixture combining 60 forward primers for TCR Vbeta segments and 13 reverse primers for TCR Jbeta segments was used. The CDR3 region of rearranged TCR beta genes was amplified from genomic DNA by a multiplex PCR assay. The Illumina HiSeq System was used to sequence the amplified TCR beta libraries as 87-base-pair reads. On the authors' methods: In a later analysis, tens of millions of unique TCR beta chains were counted across the approximately 620 repertoires, and approximately 9.9 million of these chains were shared by at least two donors. To remove PCR and sequencing errors, raw reads were error-corrected and collapsed into unique sequences using a nearest-neighbor algorithm that merged closely related sequences. CDR3 sequences were aligned to IMGT reference sequences to assign V, D and J gene segments. Each retained sequence needed at least a six-nucleotide match to both a V gene segment and a J gene segment. Rearrangements were called productive when the CDR3 lacked stop codons and stayed in frame with V and J; all others were non-productive. CDR3 was defined by IMGT convention, running from the second conserved V-encoded cysteine to the conserved J-encoded phenylalanine. The earlier analysis of approximately 500 of the donors excluded sequences that lacked an unambiguous match to a single V gene segment. In an earlier analysis of approximately 550 of the donors, V segments were called functional above 56.7% productive rearrangements and were called segregating when the between-donor standard deviation exceeded 5%. A statistical classification framework was built for diagnosing cytomegalovirus status from the catalog of TCR beta chain sequences. In a later analysis, V and J genes were assigned by comparing TCR nucleotide sequences against IMGT/GENE-DB human TR gene sequences. The TCRdist pipeline was used in a later analysis to assign CDR3 sequences and most-parsimonious VDJ recombination scenarios. A later analysis defined each TCR beta chain by its CDR3 amino acid sequence plus V-gene family, and excluded reads lacking a unique V-gene family. In a later analysis, fewer than 650 highly shared, low-generation-probability nucleotide sequences were removed to address suspected cross-contamination and a sequencing artifact. In a later analysis, a clonal expansion index for each public chain was calculated from normalized within-repertoire ranks of inferred template counts. A later analysis computed generation probabilities with a VDJ recombination model fitted to out-of-frame rearrangements, and checked the results against IGoR. In a later analysis, TCR-TCR, TCR-HLA and TCR-CMV co-occurrence was scored with hypergeometric tests, and a repertoire-size bias correction was applied to TCR pairs. False discovery rates were estimated in a later analysis by permuting HLA or CMV assignments 20 times. In a later analysis, co-occurring TCRs were grouped with DBSCAN, and TCRdist sequence similarity was added when clustering was performed within HLA-allele-positive subsets. Co-occurrence clustering excluded repertoires with fewer than 30,000 or more than 120,000 public chains, plus five with anomalous nucleotide sharing. Held by TCRdb, this immuneACCESS table contains in-frame sequences only and omits some clones. Under half of the omission traces to an unresolved V gene where checked; the cause of the rest is unknown. D and trimming were read from the DNA, whereas the V and J calls and clone size are those reported in that table. The sample contains some 160,000 clones, around 73% of them found a single time. Of the sample, roughly 5.4% is held by the ten largest clones.

Remarks on this clone: The clone's antigen remains unknown. Base qualities are not recorded, but no much larger clone differs from it by a single base.

The cohort comprised 670 or so healthy bone marrow donors. All cohort members were sampled while nominally healthy, although unrecorded immune exposures were likely present. The donor tested CMV seropositive and was one of the 289 seropositive cohort members. Each donor provided a peripheral blood sample, and peripheral blood mononuclear cells were used for TCR beta sequencing. The Qiagen DNeasy Blood Extraction Kit was used to extract genomic DNA from the blood cell samples. This clonotype originated in a woman aged 18-29 years in good health and CMV-seropositive. Sequenced material: PBMCs. The chain is encoded by TRBV27 joined to TRBJ1-3, with the D gene too uncertain to name. The sequenced DNA is TGTGCCAGCAGTTTGACGGGCTCTGGAAACACCATATATTTT. This codes for CASSLTGSGNTIYF.